These 27 T cell receptor beta chains came from one sample sequenced in a study of a mutant IDH1 vaccine in newly diagnosed glioma. Sequencing was performed with immunoSEQ multiplex PCR; in TCRdb, only in-frame clones are kept and a portion is missing. The sample holds about 92,000 clones, 80% seen once. Time point given: baseline, week 1 (first vaccination visit). Treatment here: pre-vaccination baseline after standard-of-care therapy. The sequenced sample was PBMCs, obtained from a glioma patient treated with radiotherapy, temozolomide or both. These receptors all come from a man aged 35-49 years with glioma.

J is TRBJ2-2 and V is TRBV14; tentatively, D is TRBD1 (6 bases). Trimming pared 4 bases from V and 5 bases from J, leaving 14 bases between. Germline V gene lookup returns CDR1 SGHDN and CDR2 FVKESK. The CDR3 length is 15 residues. CDR3 sequence: CASSPTGSPTGELFF. Here the CDR3 DNA reads TGTGCCAGCAGCCCAACAGGGAGTCCGACCGGGGAGCTGTTTTTT. The full variable domain, completed using reference TRBV14 and TRBJ2-2, is EAGVTQFPSHSVIEKGQTVTLRCDPISGHDNLYWYRRVMGKEIKFLLHFVKESKQDESGMPNNRFLAERTGGTYSTLKVQPAELEDSGVYFCASSPTGSPTGELFFGEGSRLTVL.

V is TRBV6-6 and J is TRBJ1-2; TRBD1 might be the D (5 bases). V gave up 2 bases and J gave up 7 bases, with 14 bases separating them. CDR3 length: 14 residues. Looked up from germline, CDR1 is MNHNY and CDR2 is SVGAGI (reference sequence). CDR3 sequence: CASSYPGTLSGYTF. The CDR3 coding sequence is TGTGCCAGCAGTTACCCAGGGACCTTGTCTGGCTACACCTTC.

The chain recombines TRBV28 with TRBJ2-7; 7 bases align to TRBD1. Per germline, CDR1 MDHEN and CDR2 SYDVKM. There are 14 residues in the CDR3. J gave up 5 bases and V 3 bases, and 7 bases lay outside the gene matches. The CDR3 sequence is CASSFRGRGDEQYF. The CDR3 DNA follows: TGTGCCAGCAGTTTTAGGGGGCGAGGAGACGAGCAGTACTTC. Together with reference TRBV28 and TRBJ2-7, the CDR3 gives the full variable domain: DVKVTQSSRYLVKRTGEKVFLECVQDMDHENMFWYRQDPGLGLRLIYFSYDVKMKEKGDIPEGYSVSREKKERFSLILESASTNQTSMYLCASSFRGRGDEQYFGPGTRLTVT.

V gene TRBV27 combines with J gene TRBJ2-2, with 12 nucleotides matching TRBD2. V was pared by 8 bases and J by 5 bases, with 9 bases of the junction left unmatched. The V gene's germline CDR1 is MNHEY and CDR2 SMNVEV (reference sequence). This CDR3 contains 16 residues. The CDR3 coding sequence is TGTGCCAGCTTCCTAGCGGGAGGGTCAGGGACCGGGGAGCTGTTTTTT. Its protein is CASFLAGGSGTGELFF.

The chain has TRBV5-4 and TRBJ2-4; 12 nucleotides line up with TRBD2. The CDR3 consists of 15 residues. Trimming cost V 4 bases and J 6 bases; bases outside gene matches: 5. Per the germline V gene, CDR1 is SGHNT and CDR2 is YYREEE (reference sequence). Here the CDR3 reads CASSPRGLAGNIQYF. CDR3 sequence (DNA): TGTGCCAGCAGCCCTCGGGGACTAGCGGGAAACATTCAGTACTTC.

The chain uses TRBV5-1 and TRBJ2-1, with a tentative D call TRBD1 (5 bases). The CDR3 spans 16 residues. Per the germline V gene, CDR1 is SGHRS and CDR2 is YFSETQ. Trimming pared 2 bases from V and 4 bases from J, leaving 16 bases between. CDR3 sequence (DNA): TGCGCCAGCAGCTTACAGGTGAAGGTACTATACAATGAGCAGTTCTTC. Translation: CASSLQVKVLYNEQFF.

The CDR3 here is CAWTSERAYEQYF. For the CDR3, the DNA is TGTGCCTGGACTAGCGAGAGGGCCTACGAGCAGTACTTC. J is TRBJ2-7 and V is TRBV30, with a weak D call TRBD2 (6 bases). CDR1 is GTSNPN, CDR2 SVGIG, per germline (reference sequence). The CDR3 is made up of 13 amino acids. V lost 4 bases and J lost 2, with 12 bases in between.

This clone was detected once. The CDR3 DNA sequence: TGTGCCAGCAGCGTAGATCGTGCGGCTTCCTACAATGAGCAGTTCTTC. Encoded protein: CASSVDRAASYNEQFF. The chain links TRBV9 to TRBJ2-1; D gene unclear. The CDR3 has 16 amino acids. CDR1 is SGDLS, CDR2 YYNGEE, per germline. Trimming pared 0 bases from V and 1 base from J, leaving 11 bases between.

This chain links TRBV7-2 with TRBJ2-5; weak D call: TRBD2 (7 bases). The CDR3 is 15 amino acids. V dropped 1 base and J dropped 5 bases, with 14 bases sitting between them. Germline loops: CDR1 SGHTA, CDR2 FQGNSA. This CDR3 is CASSLDGGGGETQYF. The CDR3 DNA is TGTGCCAGCAGCTTAGACGGCGGGGGCGGGGAGACCCAGTACTTC.

CDR3 DNA sequence: TGTGCCAGCAGCCAACGTTCGGACAGCGTATACGAGCAGTACTTC. Its translation is CASSQRSDSVYEQYF. The chain carries TRBV4-2 and TRBJ2-7, with D possibly TRBD1 on 6 matching bases. CDR1 is LGHNA, CDR2 YNFKEQ, per germline. V lost 2 bases and J lost 4, with 15 bases in between. This CDR3 is 15 amino acids long.

In DNA form, the CDR3 reads TGTGCCAGCACCCTCCGGGACCCGAGGGATACGCAGTATTTT. Its protein product is CASTLRDPRDTQYF. The chain recombines TRBV11-2 with TRBJ2-3; TRBD1 or TRBD2 may be the D gene (5 bases each). The CDR3 totals 14 residues. CDR1 and CDR2 from the germline V gene are SGHAT and FQNNGV. V lost 7 bases and J 6 bases, leaving 17 bases between the germline ends.

The rearrangement links TRBV6-6 to TRBJ2-7; 7 positions agree with TRBD1. Trimming cost V 4 bases and J 0 bases; bases outside gene matches: 6. The CDR3 loop spans 15 amino acids. Per the germline V gene, CDR1 is MNHNY and CDR2 is SVGAGI (reference sequence). CDR3 coding DNA: TGTGCCAGCAGTTTCATCGGGACAGTCTCCTACGAGCAGTACTTC. Its protein product is CASSFIGTVSYEQYF.

The rearrangement links TRBV15 to TRBJ2-7; perhaps TRBD1 as D (6 bases). CDR1 is LNHNV, CDR2 YYDKDF, per germline (reference sequence). V was shortened by 5 bases and J by 3 bases, with 11 bases between the two germline ends. The CDR3 covers 13 residues. Written as DNA, the CDR3 is TGTGCCACCAGCTCCAGAGGGGGCTACGAGCAGTACTTC. Its protein product is CATSSRGGYEQYF.

This clone was picked up one time. The rearrangement uses TRBV7-2 and TRBJ1-5, with a possible D match to TRBD1 (6 bases). The CDR3 consists of 15 residues. V was pared by 1 base and J by 3 bases, with 10 bases between. The V gene's germline CDR1 is SGHTA and CDR2 FQGNSA. Written as DNA, the CDR3 is TGTGCCAGCAGCTTAGTCACAGGGAACAATCAGCCCCAGCATTTT. Protein sequence: CASSLVTGNNQPQHF.

This rearrangement joins TRBV7-2 to TRBJ1-5, with a weak D call TRBD1 (5 bases). CDR3 length: 15 residues. V lost 3 bases, J lost 1 base, and 10 bases lay in between. Germline-derived CDR1 and CDR2 are SGHTA and FQGNSA. CDR3 in amino acids: CASSLGVSSNQPQHF. DNA of the CDR3: TGTGCCAGCAGCTTGGGGGTTTCAAGCAATCAGCCCCAGCATTTT.

The chain carries TRBV13 and TRBJ2-5; 12 bases map to TRBD2. CDR3 length equals 16 residues. V lost 3 bases and J lost 2; bases outside the gene matches: 4. Per germline, CDR1 PRHDT and CDR2 FYEKMQ (reference sequence). CDR3 sequence (DNA): TGTGCCAGCAGCTTTCGGACTAGCGGGGAACAAGAGACCCAGTACTTC. Residues: CASSFRTSGEQETQYF.

CDR3 region: CASSLGLASDEQFF. The CDR3 nucleotides are TGCGCCAGCAGCTTAGGACTAGCGAGCGATGAGCAGTTCTTC. The V call is TRBV5-1, the J call TRBJ2-1; the match to TRBD2 covers 9 bases. The CDR3 length is 14 residues. Germline CDR1 and CDR2: SGHRS and YFSETQ. V lost 2 bases and J lost 8; bases outside the gene matches: 5. Together with reference TRBV5-1 and TRBJ2-1, the CDR3 gives the full variable domain: KAGVTQTPRYLIKTRGQQVTLSCSPISGHRSVSWYQQTPGQGLQFLFEYFSETQRNKGNFPGRFSGRQFSNSRSEMNVSTLELGDSALYLCASSLGLASDEQFFGPGTRLTVL.

This chain connects TRBV7-2 to TRBJ2-5; possibly TRBD2 for D (6 bases). V gave up 5 bases and J gave up 11 bases, with 18 bases separating them. The CDR3 loop spans 13 amino acids. Germline assignment: CDR1 SGHTA and CDR2 FQGNSA. The CDR3 here is CASSPPGGSKQYF. The CDR3 DNA reads TGTGCCAGCAGCCCCCCCGGGGGTTCAAAGCAGTACTTC.

The chain carries TRBV6-6 and TRBJ2-7; D may be TRBD1 or TRBD2 (6 bases each). Trimming took off 6 bases at V and 3 bases at J, with 12 bases between the two ends. The CDR3 covers 13 residues. Germline assignment: CDR1 MNHNY and CDR2 SVGAGI (reference sequence). The CDR3 DNA sequence: TGTGCCAGCAGGGGTGCGGGACACTACGAGCAGTACTTC. Translating it yields CASRGAGHYEQYF.

The chain is built from TRBV7-2 and TRBJ2-3; no clear D. The CDR3 is 15 amino acids. Germline CDR1 and CDR2: SGHTA and FQGNSA. V was trimmed by 6 bases and J by 4 bases, leaving 17 bases between them. The CDR3 bases are TGTGCCAGCAGGACCACCGGGCTCATCCCAGATACGCAGTATTTT. Translating it yields CASRTTGLIPDTQYF.

The V and J genes are TRBV7-8 and TRBJ1-3; D ambiguous. The germline V gene has CDR1 SGHVS and CDR2 FQNEAQ. The CDR3 consists of 16 residues. The germline V and J ends were trimmed by 0 bases and 0 bases, with 9 bases remaining between them. The CDR3 loop reads CASSLAGPDSGNTIYF. The CDR3 DNA reads as TGTGCCAGCAGCTTAGCGGGCCCAGACTCTGGAAACACCATATATTTT. Variable domain in full (rest from reference TRBV7-8 and TRBJ1-3): GAGVSQSPRYKVAKRGQDVALRCDPISGHVSLFWYQQALGQGPEFLTYFQNEAQLDKSGLPSDRFFAERPEGSVSTLKIQRTQQEDSAVYLCASSLAGPDSGNTIYFGEGSWLTVV.

The rearrangement joins TRBV5-1 to TRBJ2-5, with D hard to call. Germline assignment: CDR1 SGHRS and CDR2 YFSETQ. The V end lost 0 bases, the J end lost 5 bases, and 8 bases lay between the germline ends. CDR3 length equals 13 residues. The CDR3 nucleotides read TGCGCCAGCAGCTTGGGACCCCAGGAGACCCAGTACTTC. It codes for CASSLGPQETQYF.

The rearrangement uses TRBV28 and TRBJ1-2; tentatively, D is TRBD1 (6 bases). The V and J ends lost 8 bases and 6 bases respectively, with 16 bases between them. Germline CDR1 and CDR2: MDHEN and SYDVKM. This CDR3 has 13 residues. Here the CDR3 reads CASGGGAVNGYTF. Here the CDR3 DNA reads TGTGCCAGCGGCGGGGGGGCAGTTAATGGCTACACCTTC.

The genes are TRBV7-2 and TRBJ1-2; D unresolved. Between the trimmed V and J ends, which lost 5 bases and 8 bases, there was a span of 15 bases. CDR3 length equals 13 residues. Germline V CDR1 and CDR2: SGHTA, FQGNSA. DNA of the CDR3: TGTGCCAGCAGCGTCTGGGAGGCTGGCGGCTACACCTTC. Encoded protein: CASSVWEAGGYTF.

The chain joins TRBV7-9 to TRBJ2-3, with TRBD1 as a possible D gene (6 bases). Germline CDR1 reads SEHNR; CDR2 reads FQNEAQ (reference sequence). This CDR3 is 13 amino acids long. V dropped 5 bases and J dropped 5 bases, with 11 bases sitting between them. CDR3 nucleotides: TGTGCCAGCAGCCCCTGGGGGCGAGATACGCAGTATTTT. Encoded protein: CASSPWGRDTQYF.

This clone was counted between two and nine times. The DNA for the CDR3 is TGTGCCAGTCTCTTTGGGCGCGGGGGCTACACCTTC. It translates to CASLFGRGGYTF. The chain uses TRBV28 and TRBJ1-2; D gene uncertain. The germline V and J ends were trimmed by 9 bases and 8 bases, with 16 bases remaining between them. The CDR3 runs to 12 residues. The germline V gene encodes CDR1 MDHEN and CDR2 SYDVKM.

The chain is built from TRBV7-2 and TRBJ2-1; TRBD2 aligns across 13 bases. V shed 2 bases and J 5 bases; nucleotides not matched to a gene: 3. The CDR3 runs to 16 residues. The germline V gene encodes CDR1 SGHTA and CDR2 FQGNSA. The CDR3 here is CASSLILAGGHNEQFF. The CDR3, as DNA: TGTGCCAGCAGCTTAATACTAGCGGGAGGGCACAATGAGCAGTTCTTC.